The 10 T cell receptor beta chains below come from one sample, sequenced in a study of T cell responses to AZD1222 COVID-19 vaccine. This table comes from immunoSEQ multiplex PCR, and its TCRdb copy is limited to in-frame clones, with some not included. The data hold tens of thousands of clones, with around 90% observed a single time. This specimen was peripheral blood, taken 28 days after the second AZD1222 dose. The receptors originated from an adult who received the AZD1222 COVID-19 vaccine.

The chain links TRBV18 to TRBJ1-1; unclear D gene. Trimming stripped 5 bases from V and 4 bases from J, with 14 bases between. In germline, CDR1 is KGHSH, CDR2 LQKENI. The CDR3 spans 14 residues. The CDR3 loop is CASSSDHTSTEAFF. In DNA, the CDR3 is TGTGCCAGCTCATCAGACCATACTAGCACTGAAGCTTTCTTT. The whole variable domain, filled in from reference TRBV18 and TRBJ1-1, reads NAGVMQNPRHLVRRRGQEARLRCSPMKGHSHVYWYRQLPEEGLKFMVYLQKENIIDESGMPKERFSAEFPKEGPSILRIQQVVRGDSAAYFCASSSDHTSTEAFFGQGTRLTVV.

The rearrangement joins TRBV3-1 (or the pseudogene TRBV3-2) to TRBJ2-7; 7 positions match TRBD2. The germline CDR1 and CDR2 sequences are LGHDT and YNNKEL (reference sequence). The CDR3 extends over 15 amino acids. V dropped 4 bases and J dropped 2; count of bases not matched to a gene: 8. Here the CDR3 DNA reads TGTGCCAGCAGCCCCCGATTAGCGGGTACCTACGAGCAGTACTTC. Translated, it gives CASSPRLAGTYEQYF.

The chain carries TRBV11-3 and TRBJ2-1; TRBD2 matches 15 bases. Germline assignment: CDR1 SGHNT and CDR2 YENEEA. Trimming removed 4 bases from V and 8 bases from J; junction bases left unmatched: 3. The CDR3 has 15 amino acids. The CDR3 sequence: CASSSGTSGGHEQFF. The DNA of the CDR3 is TGTGCCAGCAGCTCCGGGACTAGCGGGGGGCATGAGCAGTTCTTC.

The J gene is TRBJ1-4, the V gene TRBV6-5; TRBD1 matches 10 bases. Germline CDR1 is MNHEY and CDR2 is SVGAGI. Trimming at V came to 0 bases and at J to 10 bases, leaving 8 bases not matched to a gene. This CDR3 region has 16 residues. The CDR3 DNA follows: TGTGCCAGCAGTTACTCAGGCGGGACAGGGGTGGGAAAACTGTTTTTT. Protein product: CASSYSGGTGVGKLFF.

For the CDR3, the DNA is TGTGCCACCAGTTTTGCGGGGGGAGATACGCAGTATTTT. Its translation: CATSFAGGDTQYF. The J gene is TRBJ2-3, the V gene TRBV24-1; 8 bases line up with TRBD2. V dropped 6 bases and J dropped 5; count of bases not matched to a gene: 3. From germline, CDR1 is KGHDR and CDR2 SFDVKD. The CDR3 is 13 residues long.

This clone showed up just a few times. The missing conserved phenylalanine or tryptophan at the end of this CDR3 makes a read error likely. The DNA is omitted, as the CDR3 cannot be located on it reliably, and the CDR3 follows TCRdb's listing. V and J are TRBV19 and TRBJ1-1; TRBD1 was called by the table and not checked on the DNA. The CDR3 is 12 amino acids long, termini counted. Germline V gives CDR1 LNHDA, CDR2 SQIVND (reference sequence). The CDR3: CASSSMQGSTLC.

This chain links TRBV3-1 (or the pseudogene TRBV3-2) with TRBJ1-3; 8 nucleotides match TRBD1. Unmatched junction bases numbered 2, after V lost 8 bases and J lost 2 bases. The germline gives CDR1 LGHDT, CDR2 YNNKEL (reference sequence). This CDR3 has 13 amino acids. CDR3 nucleotide sequence: TGTGCCAGCGAGACAGGGGCTGGAAACACCATATATTTT. It encodes CASETGAGNTIYF.

The chain is built from TRBV6-4 and TRBJ1-6, with 7 bases fitting TRBD1. Germline V gene lookup returns CDR1 MRHNA and CDR2 SNTAGT. This CDR3 comprises 17 residues. The trim removed 10 bases at V and 6 bases at J, leaving 18 bases unmatched. The CDR3 DNA sequence: TGTGCCAACCCAACTGGAACTACAGGGGCCCCTAATTCACCCCTCCACTTT. This encodes CANPTGTTGAPNSPLHF.

Written as DNA, the CDR3 is TGCGCCAGCAGTGAGTCGGTGCGTTTTCGCTACAATGAGCAGTTCTTC. This translates into CASSESVRFRYNEQFF. The chain employs TRBV10-1 and TRBJ2-1; D gene uncertain. V was pared by 0 bases and J by 3 bases, with 12 bases between. The CDR3 extends over 16 amino acids. The germline V gene has CDR1 WNHNN and CDR2 SYGVQD (reference sequence).

This clone is a singleton in its sample. This chain links TRBV19 with TRBJ1-5; tentatively, D is TRBD1 (5 bases). Germline V gene lookup returns CDR1 LNHDA and CDR2 SQIVND (reference sequence). This CDR3 is built from 16 residues. V dropped 3 bases and J dropped 3 bases, with 15 bases sitting between them. The CDR3 nucleotides are TGTGCCAGTAGTATTACCCGGGACGGTAACAATCAGCCCCAGCATTTT. It is translated as CASSITRDGNNQPQHF.